One sample yielded the 14 T cell receptor beta chains listed below, sequenced in a study of CD8 T cells in ankylosing spondylitis. TCRdb redid the calling of the 5' RACE reads with MiXCR, one entry per CDR3 protein. The sample lists fewer than 250,000 distinct CDR3 sequences; about 10% were seen once. The sequenced sample was blood, either unsorted or a sorted T cell fraction (not recorded which). These receptors originate from a male donor with ankylosing spondylitis or in good health (not recorded which).

This clonotype was seen ten or more times. The gene calls are TRBV5-1 and TRBJ1-3; D unclear. This CDR3 contains 15 residues. V was cut by 0 bases and J by 0 bases, with 7 bases left in between. Germline assignment: CDR1 SGHRS and CDR2 YFSETQ. The CDR3 DNA reads TGCGCCAGCAGCTTGGTTGGGAACTCTGGAAACACCATATATTTT. It yields the protein CASSLVGNSGNTIYF. The full variable domain, completed using reference TRBV5-1 and TRBJ1-3, is KAGVTQTPRYLIKTRGQQVTLSCSPISGHRSVSWYQQTPGQGLQFLFEYFSETQRNKGNFPGRFSGRQFSNSRSEMNVSTLELGDSALYLCASSLVGNSGNTIYFGEGSWLTVV.

This clonotype was counted between two and nine times. The chain employs TRBV7-3 and TRBJ1-3; D gene unclear. Germline V CDR1 and CDR2: SGHTA, FQGTGA. CDR3 length: 14 amino acids. V dropped 0 bases and J dropped 0 bases, with 3 bases sitting between them. CDR3 loop: CASSLTGSGNTIYF. In nucleotides, the CDR3 is TGTGCCAGCAGCTTAACCGGCTCTGGAAACACCATATATTTT.

V is TRBV7-2 and J is TRBJ2-1; D is undetermined. Trimming removed 2 bases at V and 0 bases at J, with 8 bases between. The V gene's germline CDR1 is SGHTA and CDR2 FQGNSA. This CDR3 spans 15 amino acids. DNA for the CDR3: TGTGCCAGCAGCTTAATCCGGAACTCCTACAATGAGCAGTTCTTC. Translation gives CASSLIRNSYNEQFF.

This clonotype has a count of ten or more. This rearrangement joins TRBV12-3 or TRBV12-4 to TRBJ1-2; possibly TRBD1 for D (6 bases). Trimming took off 3 bases at V and 0 bases at J, with 14 bases between the two ends. The CDR3 sequence is 16 residues long. The CDR3 here is CASSLRGSKANYGYTF. CDR3 bases: TGTGCCAGCAGTTTGAGGGGGAGTAAAGCTAACTATGGCTACACCTTC.

This clonotype was seen at least ten times. This sequence joins TRBV7-9 and TRBJ2-1; 7 bases match TRBD2. Losses at the gene ends were 1 base for V and 10 bases for J; bases not matched to a gene: 4. The CDR3 totals 13 residues. Germline V gives CDR1 SEHNR, CDR2 FQNEAQ (reference sequence). CDR3 in amino acids: CASSLGAGREQFF. DNA of the CDR3: TGTGCCAGCAGCTTAGGAGCGGGGCGCGAGCAGTTCTTC. The whole variable domain, remainder taken from reference TRBV7-9 and TRBJ2-1, is DTGVSQNPRHKITKRGQNVTFRCDPISEHNRLYWYRQTLGQGPEFLTYFQNEAQLEKSRLLSDRFSAERPKGSFSTLEIQRTEQGDSAMYLCASSLGAGREQFFGPGTRLTVL.

This clonotype showed up just a few times. The rearrangement uses TRBV5-1 and TRBJ2-5; 7 nucleotides agree with TRBD2. Germline V CDR1 and CDR2: SGHRS, YFSETQ. The CDR3 spans 15 residues. V shed 0 bases, J shed 4 bases, and the junction held 6 bases outside the gene matches. Here the CDR3 reads CASSLAGGSLETQYF. CDR3 DNA: TGCGCCAGCAGCTTGGCGGGCGGGAGCTTAGAGACCCAGTACTTC.

The J gene is TRBJ2-1, the V gene TRBV5-1; 12 nucleotides line up with TRBD2. The CDR3 sequence is 15 residues long. Unmatched junction bases numbered 5, after V lost 1 base and J lost 9 bases. Germline loops: CDR1 SGHRS, CDR2 YFSETQ. This chain's CDR3 is CASSLRLAGEGEQFF. In nucleotides, the CDR3 is TGCGCCAGCAGCTTGAGACTAGCGGGGGAGGGTGAGCAGTTCTTC.

This clonotype was seen ten or more times. The J gene is TRBJ2-2, the V gene TRBV5-1; D is undetermined. In germline, CDR1 is SGHRS, CDR2 YFSETQ. The germline V and J ends were trimmed by 0 bases and 5 bases, with 8 bases remaining between them. CDR3 size: 14 residues. The chain's CDR3 is CASSLVPGTGELFF. CDR3 DNA sequence: TGCGCCAGCAGCTTGGTCCCCGGGACCGGGGAGCTGTTTTTT.

This clonotype was seen ten or more times. The CDR3 sequence is CASSLVGALYNEQFF. CDR3 in DNA: TGTGCCAGCAGCTTAGTGGGGGCTCTCTACAATGAGCAGTTCTTC. The chain links TRBV7-9 to TRBJ2-1, with D maybe TRBD1 (6 bases). The V gene's germline CDR1 is SEHNR and CDR2 FQNEAQ (reference sequence). The V gene lost 1 base and the J gene lost 3 bases, with 10 bases spanning the gap. This CDR3 is 15 amino acids long.

This clonotype was seen a few times. This chain links TRBV12-3 or TRBV12-4 with TRBJ2-5; D not certain. The CDR3 runs 13 residues. V lost 0 bases, J lost 2 bases, and 4 bases lay in between. The CDR3 coding sequence is TGTGCCAGCAGTTTAGCGGCACAAGAGACCCAGTACTTC. The encoded protein is CASSLAAQETQYF.

This clonotype was seen many times. V gene TRBV7-2 combines with J gene TRBJ2-6; D call uncertain. The V gene lost 3 bases and the J gene lost 0 bases, with 6 bases spanning the gap. The length of the CDR3 is 15 residues. CDR1 SGHTA and CDR2 FQGNSA come from the germline V gene. CDR3 DNA: TGTGCCAGCAGCTTGAGGAGCTCTGGGGCCAACGTCCTGACTTTC. Encoded protein: CASSLRSSGANVLTF.

At least ten counts were recorded for this clonotype. The chain carries TRBV7-2 and TRBJ2-3; 8 bases map to TRBD2. CDR3 length: 13 residues. Germline loops: CDR1 SGHTA, CDR2 FQGNSA. Trimming removed 8 bases from V and 4 bases from J; junction bases left unmatched: 5. CDR3 nucleotide sequence: TGTGCCAGCCATAGCGGGGAGTCAGATACGCAGTATTTT. Amino acids: CASHSGESDTQYF.

This clonotype was recorded at least ten times. The chain has TRBV12-3 or TRBV12-4 and TRBJ1-6; the D gene is possibly TRBD1 (6 bases). V lost 10 bases and J 11 bases, leaving 15 bases between the germline ends. This CDR3 region has 12 residues. The CDR3 bases are TGTGCCACCGGGGGCCCCTTGACACCCCTCCACTTT. Encoded protein: CATGGPLTPLHF.

This clonotype was seen repeatedly, ten times or more. This chain links TRBV5-1 with TRBJ1-5; a weak D match, TRBD1 (5 bases). Trimming removed 4 bases from V and 3 bases from J, with 14 bases in between. The germline V gene has CDR1 SGHRS and CDR2 YFSETQ. CDR3 length: 15 amino acids. The CDR3 sequence is CASSPGDSLNQPQHF. The CDR3 nucleotides are TGCGCCAGCAGCCCGGGGGACTCCCTCAATCAGCCCCAGCATTTT.